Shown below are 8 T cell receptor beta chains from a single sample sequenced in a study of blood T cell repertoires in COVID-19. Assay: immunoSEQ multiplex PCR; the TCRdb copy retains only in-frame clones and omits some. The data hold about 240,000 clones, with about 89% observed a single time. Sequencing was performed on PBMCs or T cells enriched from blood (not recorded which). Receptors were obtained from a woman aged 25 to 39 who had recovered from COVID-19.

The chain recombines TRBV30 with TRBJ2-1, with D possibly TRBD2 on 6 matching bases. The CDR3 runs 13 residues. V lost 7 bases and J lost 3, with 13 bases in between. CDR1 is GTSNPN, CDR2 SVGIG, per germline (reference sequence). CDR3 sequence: CAFPRGFYNEQFF. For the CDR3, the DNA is TGTGCCTTCCCCCGGGGGTTCTACAATGAGCAGTTCTTC.

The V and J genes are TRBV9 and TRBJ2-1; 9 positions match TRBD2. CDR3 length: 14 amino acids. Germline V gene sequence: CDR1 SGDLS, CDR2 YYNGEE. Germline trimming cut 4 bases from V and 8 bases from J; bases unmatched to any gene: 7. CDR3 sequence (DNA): TGTGCCAGCAGCCCGCGGGCTAGCGGGGATGAGCAGTTCTTC. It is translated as CASSPRASGDEQFF.

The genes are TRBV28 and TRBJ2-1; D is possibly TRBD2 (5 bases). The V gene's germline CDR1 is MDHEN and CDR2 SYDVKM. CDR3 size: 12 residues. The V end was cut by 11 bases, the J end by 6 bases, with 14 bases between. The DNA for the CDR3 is TGTGCCGGCTCCGGGGTTCGCAATGAGCAGTTCTTC. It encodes CAGSGVRNEQFF.

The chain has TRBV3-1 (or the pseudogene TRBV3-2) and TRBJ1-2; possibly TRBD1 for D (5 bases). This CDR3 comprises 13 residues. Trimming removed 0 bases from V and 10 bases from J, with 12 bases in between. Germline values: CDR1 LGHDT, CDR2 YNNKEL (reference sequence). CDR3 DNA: TGTGCCAGCAGCCAAGATCCTAAGACAGCCTACACCTTC. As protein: CASSQDPKTAYTF.

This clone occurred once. The CDR3 loop is CASSQDQGQRYEQYF. CDR3 DNA: TGCGCCAGCAGCCAAGACCAGGGACAGCGCTACGAGCAGTACTTC. The V gene is TRBV4-3, the J gene TRBJ2-7; 7 nucleotides agree with TRBD1. This CDR3 has 15 amino acids. V trimming: 0 bases; J trimming: 3 bases; junction bases outside the gene matches: 5. Germline CDR1 and CDR2: LGHNA and YSLEER.

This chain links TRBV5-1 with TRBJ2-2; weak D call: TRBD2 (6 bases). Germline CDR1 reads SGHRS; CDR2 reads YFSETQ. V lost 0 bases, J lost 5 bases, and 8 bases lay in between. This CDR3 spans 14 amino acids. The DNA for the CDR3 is TGCGCCAGCAGCTTGGGAGGAGGGACCGGGGAGCTGTTTTTT. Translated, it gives CASSLGGGTGELFF.

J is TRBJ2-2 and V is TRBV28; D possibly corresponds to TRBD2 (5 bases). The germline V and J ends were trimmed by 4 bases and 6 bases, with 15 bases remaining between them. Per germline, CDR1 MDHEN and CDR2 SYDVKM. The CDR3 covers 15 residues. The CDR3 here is CASSSGADGPGELFF. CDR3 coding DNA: TGTGCCAGCAGTTCTGGAGCGGACGGTCCCGGGGAGCTGTTTTTT.

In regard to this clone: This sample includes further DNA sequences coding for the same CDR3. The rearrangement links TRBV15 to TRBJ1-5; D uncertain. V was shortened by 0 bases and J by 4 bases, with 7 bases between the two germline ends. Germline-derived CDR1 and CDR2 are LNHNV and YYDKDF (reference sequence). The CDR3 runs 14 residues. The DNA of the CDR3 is TGTGCCACCAGCAGAGACAGGCTAAATCAGCCCCAGCATTTT. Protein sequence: CATSRDRLNQPQHF. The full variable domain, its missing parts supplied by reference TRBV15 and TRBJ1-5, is DAMVIQNPRYQVTQFGKPVTLSCSQTLNHNVMYWYQQKSSQAPKLLFHYYDKDFNNEADTPDNFQSRRPNTSFCFLDIRSPGLGDTAMYLCATSRDRLNQPQHFGDGTRLSIL.